The rows below give T cell receptor beta chains drawn from one sample of a study of T-cell memory formation after mild COVID-19. TCRdb reanalysed the 5' RACE reads using MiXCR and keeps one entry per CDR3 protein. The table lists more than 120,000 distinct CDR3 sequences, approximately 6% of them singletons, with about 2.1% in the top ten. The sample comprised PBMCs or a T cell subset sorted from them (not recorded which). The receptors were gathered from an adult woman who had mild COVID-19 (a few samples of this study predate the infection). Cell type and time point are not known. CDR3s include the opening cysteine and the closing phenylalanine or tryptophan. The D gene is left open where the match is weak. Clone size is shown for a subset of rows, as once, few, many or a class of expanded clone.

abundance,v_gene,j_gene,len,d_gene,CDR3aa,CDR3nt
.,TRBV7-9,TRBJ2-1,15,TRBD2,CASSLLRGGRNEQFF,TGTGCCAGCAGTTTACTTCGGGGGGGCCGTAATGAGCAGTTCTTC
many,TRBV14,TRBJ1-1,12,.,CASSQLGRKAFF,TGTGCCAGCAGCCAATTAGGTCGTAAAGCTTTCTTT
many,TRBV12-3/TRBV12-4,TRBJ2-7,15,TRBD2,CASSATSASGYEQYF,TGTGCCAGCAGTGCAACTAGCGCCTCGGGGTACGAGCAGTACTTC
few,TRBV2,TRBJ2-2,13,.,CASRRERSGELFF,TGTGCCAGCAGAAGGGAAAGGTCCGGGGAGCTGTTTTTT
many,TRBV6-5,TRBJ1-1,16,TRBD1,CASSYSPTGPNTEAFF,TGTGCCAGCAGTTACTCTCCGACAGGGCCGAACACTGAAGCTTTCTTT
few,TRBV2,TRBJ2-1,13,.,CASSGPLGNEQFF,TGTGCCAGCAGTGGCCCGCTAGGAAATGAGCAGTTCTTC
many,TRBV20-1,TRBJ2-7,13,.,CSARAPRDYEQYF,TGCAGTGCTAGAGCCCCTAGGGACTACGAGCAGTACTTC
.,TRBV5-1,TRBJ1-1,14,.,CASKESGTNTEAFF,TGCGCCAGCAAGGAGTCAGGTACCAACACTGAAGCTTTCTTT
many,TRBV11-2,TRBJ2-5,17,TRBD2,CASTKTSGGAPGETQYF,TGTGCCAGCACCAAGACTAGCGGGGGGGCCCCCGGGGAGACCCAGTACTTC
.,TRBV6-1,TRBJ1-5,23,.,CASSSPVKTFLGAAKYSNQPQHF,TGTGCCAGCAGTAGTCCAGTGAAGACGTTTTTAGGGGCCGCAAAATATAGCAATCAGCCCCAGCATTTT
many,TRBV29-1,TRBJ2-1,13,.,CSVDGQGGNEQFF,TGCAGCGTTGATGGGCAGGGGGGGAATGAGCAGTTCTTC
few,TRBV12-3/TRBV12-4,TRBJ2-1,13,.,CASSSYTGNEQFF,TGTGCCAGCAGCTCATACACAGGGAATGAGCAGTTCTTC